Following are 12 T cell receptor beta chains from one sample sequenced in a study of cytomegalovirus exposure and HLA in healthy donors. The PCR employed 60 Vbeta primers together with 13 Jbeta primers. Repertoires were generated with immunoSEQ multiplex PCR, while TCRdb's copy carries only in-frame clones and drops some. This sample's clone table lists 50,000 to 70,000 clones. Material: PBMCs. All receptors come from a woman in her late teens or twenties in good health and CMV-seronegative.

CDR3 protein: CASSQDLTMNTEAFF. In DNA form, the CDR3 reads TGTGCCAGCAGCCAAGACCTCACAATGAACACTGAAGCTTTCTTT. The rearrangement links TRBV4-2 to TRBJ1-1; no clear D gene. V lost 0 bases and J lost 0, with 8 bases in between. The CDR3 sequence is 15 residues long. The germline gives CDR1 LGHNA, CDR2 YNFKEQ.

The chain joins TRBV27 to TRBJ2-1, with TRBD2 matching over 7 bases. The CDR3 runs 13 residues. V lost 5 bases to trimming and J lost 6 bases; unmatched junction nucleotides: 4. Germline-derived CDR1 and CDR2 are MNHEY and SMNVEV (reference sequence). The CDR3 loop is CASSPTSSNEQFF. For the CDR3, the DNA is TGTGCCAGCAGTCCGACTAGCTCCAATGAGCAGTTCTTC.

The chain combines TRBV4-1 with TRBJ2-5; 9 bases are shared with TRBD1. This CDR3 has 16 residues. V shed 3 bases and J 4 bases; nucleotides not matched to a gene: 9. Germline-derived CDR1 and CDR2 are MGHRA and YSYEKL. CDR3 loop: CASSQETGGLGETQYF. The DNA for the CDR3 is TGCGCCAGCAGCCAGGAGACAGGGGGTCTCGGAGAGACCCAGTACTTC.

This rearrangement joins TRBV30 to TRBJ2-5; D is undetermined. The CDR3 loop spans 12 amino acids. Germline V gene sequence: CDR1 GTSNPN, CDR2 SVGIG (reference sequence). Between the trimmed V and J ends, which lost 3 bases and 3 bases, there was a span of 8 bases. The CDR3 spells CAWSDIKETQYF. The CDR3 nucleotides are TGTGCCTGGAGCGACATAAAAGAGACCCAGTACTTC. The full variable domain, in which reference TRBV30 and TRBJ2-5 provide the parts outside the CDR3, is SQTIHQWPATLVQPVGSPLSLECTVEGTSNPNLYWYRQAAGRGLQLLFYSVGIGQISSEVPQNLSASRPQDRQFILSSKKLLLSDSGFYLCAWSDIKETQYFGPGTRLLVL.

The V and J genes are TRBV6-1 and TRBJ1-3; a possible D gene is TRBD1 (6 bases). The ends were cut back, 4 bases at V and 0 bases at J, with 19 bases in the middle. The CDR3 extends over 18 amino acids. Germline assignment: CDR1 MNHNS and CDR2 SASEGT. The CDR3 loop reads CASSVTPGQRYSGNTIYF. CDR3 nucleotides: TGTGCCAGCAGTGTGACGCCGGGACAAAGATACTCTGGAAACACCATATATTTT.

The chain carries TRBV9 and TRBJ1-1; D gene unclear. Trimming removed 4 bases from V and 1 base from J, with 8 bases in between. In germline, CDR1 is SGDLS, CDR2 YYNGEE. This CDR3 spans 13 amino acids. The CDR3 reads CASSPNPNTEAFF. CDR3 coding DNA: TGTGCCAGCAGCCCAAATCCGAACACTGAAGCTTTCTTT.

The chain combines TRBV11-2 with TRBJ2-7; 7 nucleotides line up with TRBD2. Germline trimming cut 5 bases from V and 2 bases from J; bases unmatched to any gene: 9. CDR1 and CDR2 from the germline V gene are SGHAT and FQNNGV. CDR3 length: 15 amino acids. In DNA form, the CDR3 reads TGTGCCAGCAGCCTAAGTGGGGGGGAAACCTACGAGCAGTACTTC. This codes for CASSLSGGETYEQYF.

The genes are TRBV12-5 and TRBJ1-3; no clear D gene. The CDR3 loop spans 15 amino acids. Germline V gene sequence: CDR1 LGHNT, CDR2 FRNRAP. Trimming pared 2 bases from V and 0 bases from J, leaving 8 bases between. The CDR3 spells CASGLIPRSGNTIYF. The CDR3 DNA sequence: TGTGCTAGTGGTTTGATCCCTCGCTCTGGAAACACCATATATTTT.

The chain combines TRBV10-1 with TRBJ1-4; D perhaps matches TRBD1 (5 bases). The CDR3 length is 15 residues. Per germline, CDR1 WNHNN and CDR2 SYGVQD (reference sequence). Trimming removed 2 bases at V and 0 bases at J, with 7 bases between. The CDR3 region has the DNA TGCGCCAGCAGTGAGGGGGGGTCAACTAATGAAAAACTGTTTTTT. Its translation: CASSEGGSTNEKLFF.

V usage is TRBV6-5 and J usage is TRBJ2-7, with D tentatively TRBD2 (6 bases). Germline V gene data show CDR1 as MNHEY and CDR2 as SVGAGI. This CDR3 has 15 residues. The V end lost 2 bases, the J end lost 2 bases, and 13 bases lay between the germline ends. CDR3 amino acids: CASSYRDGSAYEQYF. As DNA, the CDR3 is TGTGCCAGCAGTTACCGTGACGGGAGCGCCTACGAGCAGTACTTC.

This chain connects TRBV13 to TRBJ2-7, with TRBD2 identical over 8 bases. This CDR3 has 15 amino acids. With 5 bases clipped from V and 0 bases from J, the junction kept 6 bases outside the gene matches. Germline CDR1 reads PRHDT; CDR2 reads FYEKMQ (reference sequence). The CDR3 DNA reads TGTGCCAGCAGCACTCGGGGGGGTCGCTCCTACGAGCAGTACTTC. Its protein product is CASSTRGGRSYEQYF.

The V gene is TRBV6-5, the J gene TRBJ2-5, with D perhaps TRBD1 (6 bases). The CDR3 is 16 amino acids. V shed 0 bases and J shed 1 base, with 12 bases lying between them. From germline, CDR1 is MNHEY and CDR2 SVGAGI. CDR3: CASSYSNRAPQETQYF. DNA for the CDR3: TGTGCCAGCAGTTACTCGAACAGGGCCCCCCAAGAGACCCAGTACTTC.